This paragraph covers one T cell receptor beta chain sequence. Its antigen remains unidentified. This sample was taken from a study of cytomegalovirus exposure and HLA in healthy donors. Across the whole study: Early released data had roughly 81 million unique TCRs, all coming from HLA-typed donors. Findings and limits, study-wide: High specificity and sensitivity for cytomegalovirus status were reported for the classifier. In a later analysis, TCR beta V- and J-gene trimming showed a link to a missense DCLRE1C variant. In a later analysis, HLA-C alleles had the fewest associated TCRs, DRB1 alleles the most.

Amplification used 60 Vbeta primers and 13 Jbeta primers. TCRdb's table, derived via immunoSEQ multiplex PCR, lists solely in-frame clones and lacks some. The sample consists of 250,000 to 300,000 clones, just under 85% of them appearing once. The CDR3 contains 15 residues. The germline V gene encodes CDR1 GTSNPN and CDR2 SVGIG (reference sequence). Trimming cost V 0 bases and J 10 bases, with 16 bases left between them. The sequenced sample consisted of PBMCs. The chain joins TRBV30 to TRBJ1-6; D gene unclear. The TCR was taken from a middle-aged woman in good health and CMV-seropositive. The CDR3 here is CAWSVPRVPGSPLHF. The CDR3 region has the DNA TGTGCCTGGAGTGTCCCCCGGGTTCCGGGATCACCCCTCCACTTT. Full variable domain (missing parts from reference TRBV30 and TRBJ1-6): SQTIHQWPATLVQPVGSPLSLECTVEGTSNPNLYWYRQAAGRGLQLLFYSVGIGQISSEVPQNLSASRPQDRQFILSSKKLLLSDSGFYLCAWSVPRVPGSPLHFGNGTRLTVT.